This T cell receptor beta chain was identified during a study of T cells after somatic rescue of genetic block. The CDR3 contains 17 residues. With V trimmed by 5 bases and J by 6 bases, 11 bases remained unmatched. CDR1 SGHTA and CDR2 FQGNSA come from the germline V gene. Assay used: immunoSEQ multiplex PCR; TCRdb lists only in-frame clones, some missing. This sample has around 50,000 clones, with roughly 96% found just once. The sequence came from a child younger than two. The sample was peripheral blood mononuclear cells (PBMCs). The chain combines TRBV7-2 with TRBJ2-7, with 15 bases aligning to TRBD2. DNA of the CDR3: TGTGCCAGCAGCCCTTGGACTAGCGGGAGGGCCACTTCCGAGCAGTACTTC. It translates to CASSPWTSGRATSEQYF.